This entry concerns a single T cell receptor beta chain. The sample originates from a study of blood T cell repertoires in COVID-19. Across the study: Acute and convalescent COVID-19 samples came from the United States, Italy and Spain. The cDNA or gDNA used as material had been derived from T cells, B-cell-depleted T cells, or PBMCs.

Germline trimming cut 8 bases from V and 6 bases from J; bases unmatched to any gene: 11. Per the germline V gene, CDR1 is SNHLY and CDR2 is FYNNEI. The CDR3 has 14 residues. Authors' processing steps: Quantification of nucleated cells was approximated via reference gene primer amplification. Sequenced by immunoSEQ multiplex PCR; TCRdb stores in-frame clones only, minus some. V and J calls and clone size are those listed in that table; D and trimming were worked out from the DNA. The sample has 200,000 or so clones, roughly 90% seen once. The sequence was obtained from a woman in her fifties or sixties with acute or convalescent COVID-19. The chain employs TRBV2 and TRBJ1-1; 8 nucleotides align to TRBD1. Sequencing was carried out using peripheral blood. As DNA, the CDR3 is TGTGCCAGCCGCGGACAGGGCGGGGGGGCTGAAGCTTTCTTT. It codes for CASRGQGGGAEAFF.